Listed here are 19 T cell receptor beta chains from one sample, sequenced in a study of regulatory dendritic cells for organ transplantation. Sorted T cells were CFSE-labeled and cultured five to six days with allogeneic regulatory or mature dendritic cells at 1:10. Their antigens remain unidentified. Clones were read by immunoSEQ multiplex PCR, and TCRdb kept only the in-frame ones, dropping some. The sample has roughly 13,000 clones, roughly 90% seen once; the top ten hold about 0.24%. Material: naive CD8+ T cells from blood cultured with regulatory dendritic cells. The subset is: CD45RA+ naive T cells. Source of these receptors: a human donor in good health.

The chain combines TRBV4-3 with TRBJ2-7; D is uncertain. V was trimmed by 4 bases and J by 2 bases, leaving 12 bases between them. The CDR3 sequence is 14 residues long. Per germline, CDR1 LGHNA and CDR2 YSLEER. The CDR3 nucleotides read TGCGCCAGCAGCCCATATCAAGGAGCCTACGAGCAGTACTTC. This sequence encodes CASSPYQGAYEQYF.

This clone appeared a few times. The chain uses TRBV7-9 and TRBJ2-7; 7 nucleotides line up with TRBD1. V was pared by 5 bases and J by 1 base, with 5 bases of the junction left unmatched. The length of the CDR3 is 14 residues. CDR1 and CDR2 from the germline V gene are SEHNR and FQNEAQ (reference sequence). CDR3 amino acids: CASSTETGSYEQYF. The CDR3 DNA is TGTGCCAGCAGCACAGAGACAGGGTCCTACGAGCAGTACTTC.

The rearrangement uses TRBV7-9 and TRBJ2-7; the match to TRBD2 covers 12 bases. The junction had 4 bases not matched to a gene; V was cut back by 4 bases and J by 3 bases. The CDR3 spans 15 residues. Germline V CDR1 and CDR2: SEHNR, FQNEAQ (reference sequence). CDR3 sequence: CASSSRTSGDYEQYF. The CDR3 DNA is TGTGCCAGCAGCTCGAGGACTAGCGGGGACTACGAGCAGTACTTC.

This clone was detected only a few times. The rearrangement links TRBV9 to TRBJ1-2, with D possibly TRBD1 on 6 matching bases. Germline V lookup: CDR1 SGDLS, CDR2 YYNGEE. CDR3 length: 15 amino acids. V lost 3 bases, J lost 5 bases, and 17 bases lay in between. CDR3 sequence reads: CASSANREVGYGYTF. Here the CDR3 DNA reads TGTGCCAGCAGCGCGAACAGGGAAGTGGGATATGGCTACACCTTC.

Details on this clone: A junction boundary mismatches the germline segment, possibly from a read error. This chain connects TRBV7-7 to TRBJ2-5, with 7 bases lining up with TRBD2. Germline CDR1 reads SSHAT; CDR2 reads FNYEAQ (reference sequence). CDR3 size: 13 residues. The CDR3 spells CASSLLARETQYF. The CDR3 DNA is TGTGCTAGCAGCCTACTAGCGCGGGAGACCCAGTACTTC.

The V and J genes are TRBV27 and TRBJ2-7; 8 nucleotides match TRBD1. The junction had 23 bases not matched to a gene; V was cut back by 7 bases and J by 3 bases. The CDR3 has 19 residues. Germline CDR1 reads MNHEY; CDR2 reads SMNVEV (reference sequence). This chain's CDR3 is CASNPSGVWYQGARYEQYF. CDR3 sequence (DNA): TGTGCCAGCAACCCTTCTGGGGTCTGGTATCAGGGGGCGCGCTACGAGCAGTACTTC.

The V and J genes are TRBV7-2 and TRBJ2-1; D is perhaps TRBD2 (6 bases). Between the trimmed V and J ends, which lost 5 bases and 7 bases, there was a span of 12 bases. CDR3 size: 13 residues. The V gene's germline CDR1 is SGHTA and CDR2 FQGNSA. The CDR3 reads CASSQAGRNEQFF. For the CDR3, the DNA is TGTGCCAGCAGCCAGGCGGGGAGGAATGAGCAGTTCTTC.

The V gene is TRBV4-3, the J gene TRBJ1-5; no clear D. The CDR3 is 15 amino acids. Trimming took off 0 bases at V and 4 bases at J, with 10 bases between the two ends. The germline gives CDR1 LGHNA, CDR2 YSLEER. The CDR3 spells CASSQEWLGNQPQHF. CDR3 coding DNA: TGCGCCAGCAGCCAAGAGTGGTTGGGGAATCAGCCCCAGCATTTT.

The chain uses TRBV27 and TRBJ2-7, with 8 positions matching TRBD1. With 5 bases clipped from V and 6 bases from J, the junction kept 9 bases outside the gene matches. This CDR3 is 14 amino acids long. Germline CDR1 is MNHEY and CDR2 is SMNVEV (reference sequence). The CDR3 spells CASSPRGLGVEQYF. The CDR3 DNA is TGTGCCAGCAGTCCCAGGGGGCTGGGGGTCGAGCAGTACTTC.

This clone was seen once. The rearrangement links TRBV13 to TRBJ2-3; possibly TRBD2 for D (6 bases). Germline V gives CDR1 PRHDT, CDR2 FYEKMQ (reference sequence). Trimming removed 5 bases from V and 4 bases from J, with 13 bases in between. This CDR3 has 14 amino acids. CDR3 loop: CASSTGSFADTQYF. The CDR3 bases are TGTGCCAGCAGCACCGGGAGTTTCGCAGATACGCAGTATTTT.

The rearrangement links TRBV7-6 to TRBJ2-7; TRBD1 matches 7 bases. V lost 5 bases to trimming and J lost 3 bases; unmatched junction nucleotides: 7. Germline-derived CDR1 and CDR2 are SGHVS and FNYEAQ. The CDR3 extends over 14 amino acids. CDR3 DNA: TGTGCCAGCAGCCGATGGGACAGAGACTACGAGCAGTACTTC. Residues: CASSRWDRDYEQYF.

This clone was detected once. The CDR3 carries no conserved terminal phenylalanine or tryptophan, so it likely arises from a read error. The DNA is omitted, as the CDR3 cannot be located on it reliably, and the CDR3 follows TCRdb's listing. The rearrangement links TRBV29-1 to TRBJ1-1; the tabulated D call, TRBD1, remains unverified against the DNA. The CDR3 sequence runs 9 residues, both termini included. Germline assignment: CDR1 SQVTM and CDR2 ANQGSEA. Here the CDR3 reads CSDSLTAQV.

The chain carries TRBV10-1 and TRBJ2-3; 9 bases are shared with TRBD1. This CDR3 has 13 amino acids. The V gene end was trimmed by 6 bases and the J gene end by 6 bases; junction bases not matched to a gene: 4. CDR1 WNHNN and CDR2 SYGVQD come from the germline V gene (reference sequence). Written as DNA, the CDR3 is TGCGCCAGCAGAGGGACAGGGCTGGATACGCAGTATTTT. As protein: CASRGTGLDTQYF.

The V and J genes are TRBV27 and TRBJ2-2; the D gene is possibly TRBD1 (5 bases). CDR1 and CDR2 from the germline V gene are MNHEY and SMNVEV (reference sequence). The CDR3 sequence is 16 residues long. The V end lost 6 bases, the J end lost 0 bases, and 14 bases lay between the germline ends. CDR3 sequence reads: CASRTGQEPNTGELFF. For the CDR3, the DNA is TGTGCCAGCAGGACCGGACAAGAACCGAACACCGGGGAGCTGTTTTTT.

The chain is built from TRBV5-5 and TRBJ1-1, with 8 bases identical to TRBD1. The J segment lost 8 bases and the V segment lost 1 base, leaving 7 bases of the junction unmatched. There are 14 residues in the CDR3. Germline-derived CDR1 and CDR2 are SGHKS and YYEKEE (reference sequence). CDR3 region: CASSLFSGQGEAFF. In DNA form, the CDR3 reads TGTGCCAGCAGCTTGTTTTCCGGACAGGGAGAAGCTTTCTTT.

The chain recombines TRBV29-1 with TRBJ1-1, with TRBD1 matching over 7 bases. This CDR3 is built from 11 residues. Germline V gene sequence: CDR1 SQVTM, CDR2 ANQGSEA. V lost 4 bases to trimming and J lost 9 bases; unmatched junction nucleotides: 5. CDR3 amino acids: CSVGGGPQAFF. CDR3 sequence (DNA): TGCAGCGTTGGAGGGGGCCCTCAAGCTTTCTTT.

The V gene is TRBV10-1, the J gene TRBJ2-2, with 8 positions matching TRBD1. Germline values: CDR1 WNHNN, CDR2 SYGVQD (reference sequence). There are 14 residues in the CDR3. The V gene end was trimmed by 3 bases and the J gene end by 3 bases; junction bases not matched to a gene: 0. Here the CDR3 reads CASSEQGDTGELFF. CDR3 sequence (DNA): TGCGCCAGCAGTGAACAGGGGGACACCGGGGAGCTGTTTTTT.

The CDR3: CATNRLNEQFF. The CDR3 DNA sequence: TGTGCCACCAATCGGTTGAATGAGCAGTTCTTC. The rearrangement uses TRBV27 and TRBJ2-1; D uncertain. Germline CDR1 MNHEY, CDR2 SMNVEV (reference sequence). The V and J ends lost 10 bases and 7 bases respectively, with 11 bases between them. This CDR3 contains 11 residues.

In this sample, this clone turned up a few times. The chain links TRBV7-9 to TRBJ1-1, with D tentatively TRBD1 (6 bases). The germline CDR1 and CDR2 sequences are SEHNR and FQNEAQ (reference sequence). Trimming took 5 bases from V and 6 from J, leaving 13 bases between them. The CDR3 is 13 residues long. Here the CDR3 DNA reads TGTGCCAGCAGCCCGGGGGGGCGGCCTGAAGCTTTCTTT. It translates to CASSPGGRPEAFF.